This TCR beta chain was recorded in a study of blood T cell repertoires in COVID-19. For the study at large: PBMCs, B-cell-depleted T cells, or T cells provided the cDNA or gDNA that made up the material.

The germline gives CDR1 GTSNPN, CDR2 SVGIG (reference sequence). The CDR3 extends over 14 amino acids. J was trimmed by 4 bases and V by 1 base; bases with no gene match: 4. TCRdb's copy holds only in-frame clones and misses some; the assay was immunoSEQ multiplex PCR. This sample yields some 200,000 clones, of which around 90% are seen a single time; around 1.5% belongs to the top ten. The gene calls are TRBV30 and TRBJ1-5; TRBD1 aligns across 7 bases. The sample consisted of peripheral blood. This receptor was taken from a man younger than 35 with active or convalescent COVID-19. The CDR3 loop is CAWSAWDSNQPQHF. CDR3 sequence (DNA): TGTGCCTGGAGTGCGTGGGACAGTAATCAGCCCCAGCATTTT.